The 20 T cell receptor beta chains listed next were all sequenced from one sample in a study of cytomegalovirus exposure and HLA in healthy donors. 60 Vbeta and 13 Jbeta primers were used in PCR. Repertoires were generated with immunoSEQ multiplex PCR, while TCRdb's copy carries only in-frame clones and drops some. The sample shows 150,000 to 200,000 clones, 65% to 80% of them seen only once. The specimen sequenced was PBMCs. The receptor set was obtained from a woman aged 40 to 49 in good health and CMV-seronegative.

The genes are TRBV6-5 and TRBJ1-1, with a tentative D call TRBD1 (5 bases). From germline, CDR1 is MNHEY and CDR2 SVGAGI. The V end was cut by 4 bases, the J end by 4 bases, with 10 bases between. The CDR3 is 13 residues long. CDR3: CASSSRGSTEAFF. The CDR3 region has the DNA TGTGCCAGCAGTTCCCGGGGGTCCACTGAAGCTTTCTTT.

Written as DNA, the CDR3 is TGTGCCAGCAGCTTAGCGAGGACAGGGCACTACAATGAGCAGTTCTTC. This codes for CASSLARTGHYNEQFF. This chain joins TRBV7-2 and TRBJ2-1, with 8 bases that match TRBD1. J was trimmed by 3 bases and V by 0 bases; bases with no gene match: 4. Germline V gene sequence: CDR1 SGHTA, CDR2 FQGNSA. CDR3 length equals 16 residues.

This chain's CDR3 is CASSGVFGTGKNTEAFF. The CDR3 region has the DNA TGTGCCAGCAGCGGAGTATTCGGGACAGGAAAGAACACTGAAGCTTTCTTT. V and J are TRBV13 and TRBJ1-1, with 8 bases lining up with TRBD1. The CDR3 is made up of 17 amino acids. Germline CDR1 reads PRHDT; CDR2 reads FYEKMQ (reference sequence). V lost 5 bases, J lost 1 base, and 12 bases stayed unmatched.

V and J are TRBV14 and TRBJ1-2; D remains ambiguous. V was pared by 4 bases and J by 6 bases, with 18 bases between. This CDR3 is 15 amino acids long. Germline V gene sequence: CDR1 SGHDN, CDR2 FVKESK. CDR3 residues: CASSLLSWAGDGYTF. CDR3 coding DNA: TGTGCCAGCAGCCTTCTTTCGTGGGCGGGCGATGGCTACACCTTC. The whole variable domain, remainder taken from reference TRBV14 and TRBJ1-2, is EAGVTQFPSHSVIEKGQTVTLRCDPISGHDNLYWYRRVMGKEIKFLLHFVKESKQDESGMPNNRFLAERTGGTYSTLKVQPAELEDSGVYFCASSLLSWAGDGYTFGSGTRLTVV.

This chain connects TRBV7-9 to TRBJ1-1, with a weak D call TRBD1 (5 bases). This CDR3 comprises 15 residues. V was clipped by 6 bases and J by 4 bases, with 18 bases between them. Germline V lookup: CDR1 SEHNR, CDR2 FQNEAQ (reference sequence). The CDR3 reads CASRKGLGWATEAFF. The CDR3 nucleotides read TGTGCCAGCAGAAAGGGGTTAGGGTGGGCCACTGAAGCTTTCTTT.

The chain links TRBV7-2 to TRBJ1-4; 9 bases line up with TRBD1. The ends lost 0 bases at V and 6 bases at J; junction bases unmatched: 8. The CDR3 extends over 17 amino acids. CDR1 is SGHTA and CDR2 is FQGNSA in the germline V gene. This chain's CDR3 is CASSLAPPGQGYEKLFF. The CDR3 DNA sequence: TGTGCCAGCAGCTTAGCACCACCGGGACAGGGATATGAAAAACTGTTTTTT.

The chain has TRBV19 and TRBJ2-7, with TRBD1 matching over 10 bases. The germline gives CDR1 LNHDA, CDR2 SQIVND (reference sequence). The CDR3 is made up of 14 amino acids. Losses at the gene ends were 3 bases for V and 3 bases for J; bases not matched to a gene: 2. The CDR3 DNA sequence: TGTGCCAGTAGTATGGGGACAGGGGACTACGAGCAGTACGTC. It is translated as CASSMGTGDYEQYV.

This chain connects TRBV19 to TRBJ2-7; TRBD1 is a possible D gene (6 bases). V lost 2 bases, J lost 4 bases, and 15 bases lay in between. This CDR3 region has 15 residues. CDR1 is LNHDA and CDR2 is SQIVND in the germline V gene (reference sequence). The DNA for the CDR3 is TGTGCCAGTAGTATATCTGTACAGGGCCTATACGAGCAGTACTTC. Protein product: CASSISVQGLYEQYF.

CDR3 DNA sequence: TGTGCCAGTACAGACAGGGGAACCTACGAGCAGTACTTC. This encodes CASTDRGTYEQYF. The chain employs TRBV19 and TRBJ2-7; 8 bases align to TRBD1. J gave up 2 bases and V 7 bases, and 4 bases lay outside the gene matches. This CDR3 comprises 13 residues. Germline CDR1 reads LNHDA; CDR2 reads SQIVND (reference sequence).

This clone occurred a few times. The rearrangement uses TRBV27 and TRBJ2-5; maybe TRBD1 (5 bases). The V end was cut by 6 bases, the J end by 6 bases, with 14 bases between. Germline CDR1 MNHEY, CDR2 SMNVEV (reference sequence). The CDR3 has 13 amino acids. The CDR3 here is CASSDRRGQTQYF. The CDR3 DNA follows: TGTGCCAGCAGCGACCGAAGGGGCCAGACCCAGTACTTC.

V gene TRBV5-1 combines with J gene TRBJ1-2; the D gene is possibly TRBD1 (6 bases). This CDR3 has 14 residues. The germline gives CDR1 SGHRS, CDR2 YFSETQ. Trimming shortened V by 4 bases and J by 7 bases, and 17 bases separated the two germline ends. As DNA, the CDR3 is TGCGCCAGCAGCGCGGTCAACCAAGGGGGTGGCTACACCTTC. It yields the protein CASSAVNQGGGYTF.

This sequence joins TRBV19 and TRBJ1-1, with D tentatively TRBD1 (5 bases). The CDR3 totals 13 residues. V dropped 3 bases and J dropped 6 bases, with 11 bases sitting between them. Germline V gene lookup returns CDR1 LNHDA and CDR2 SQIVND (reference sequence). Here the CDR3 reads CASSIWGGAEAFF. The DNA of the CDR3 is TGTGCCAGTAGTATCTGGGGGGGGGCTGAAGCTTTCTTT.

The chain combines TRBV6-1 with TRBJ2-1; 10 nucleotides line up with TRBD2. The ends lost 6 bases at V and 8 bases at J; junction bases unmatched: 4. The CDR3 length is 13 residues. Germline values: CDR1 MNHNS, CDR2 SASEGT. The DNA of the CDR3 is TGTGCCAGCAGGGCTAGCGGGAGAGATGAGCAGTTCTTC. Residues: CASRASGRDEQFF.

The chain recombines TRBV2 with TRBJ2-5; 7 nucleotides align to TRBD1. The assigned J gene may be wrong: the sequence end matches TRBJ2-7 better. The germline V gene encodes CDR1 SNHLY and CDR2 FYNNEI. The CDR3 loop spans 12 amino acids. The CDR3 reads CASSDRAGEQYF. The CDR3 bases are TGTGCCAGCAGCGACAGGGCGGGCGAGCAGTACTTC.

This clone occurred once. The chain carries TRBV11-2 and TRBJ2-3; a weak D match, TRBD2 (6 bases). The V end lost 1 base, the J end lost 5 bases, and 16 bases lay between the germline ends. The CDR3 runs 16 residues. The germline gives CDR1 SGHAT, CDR2 FQNNGV. In DNA form, the CDR3 reads TGTGCCAGCAGCTTAGGGGAGCGGGTCAAGTTAGATACGCAGTATTTT. Translation gives CASSLGERVKLDTQYF.

The V and J genes are TRBV7-9 and TRBJ2-7; D is unresolved. CDR1 and CDR2 (germline): SEHNR, FQNEAQ (reference sequence). With 1 base removed from V and 6 bases from J, the gap between germline ends came to 13 bases. The CDR3 sequence is 14 residues long. DNA of the CDR3: TGTGCCAGCAGCTTAGAGGCAGGAACTGGCGAGCAGTACTTC. This sequence encodes CASSLEAGTGEQYF. The complete variable domain, with remaining parts taken from reference TRBV7-9 and TRBJ2-7, reads DTGVSQNPRHKITKRGQNVTFRCDPISEHNRLYWYRQTLGQGPEFLTYFQNEAQLEKSRLLSDRFSAERPKGSFSTLEIQRTEQGDSAMYLCASSLEAGTGEQYFGPGTRLTVT.

This sequence joins TRBV27 and TRBJ2-7; a weak D match, TRBD2 (6 bases). V dropped 4 bases and J dropped 0 bases, with 13 bases sitting between them. Germline assignment: CDR1 MNHEY and CDR2 SMNVEV (reference sequence). The CDR3 is 15 residues long. The CDR3 loop is CASSWGGASSYEQYF. CDR3 in DNA: TGTGCCAGCAGTTGGGGCGGGGCAAGCTCCTACGAGCAGTACTTC.

The chain recombines TRBV13 with TRBJ2-1, with 7 bases lining up with TRBD2. Germline V CDR1 and CDR2: PRHDT, FYEKMQ (reference sequence). This CDR3 comprises 16 residues. Germline trimming cut 6 bases from V and 4 bases from J; bases unmatched to any gene: 12. The CDR3 region has the DNA TGTGCCAGCAGTCGCGGTAGGGGTAGCGGGTACAATGAGCAGTTCTTC. Translating gives CASSRGRGSGYNEQFF.

This clone was observed once. The chain combines TRBV7-6 with TRBJ2-7; weak D call: TRBD1 (5 bases). Per germline, CDR1 SGHVS and CDR2 FNYEAQ. The V and J ends lost 5 bases and 0 bases respectively, with 11 bases between them. The CDR3 runs 14 residues. CDR3 in amino acids: CASSPQGYSYEQYF. The DNA for the CDR3 is TGTGCCAGCAGCCCTCAGGGTTACTCCTACGAGCAGTACTTC.

This clone has a single count. The chain links TRBV19 to TRBJ1-1, with D tentatively TRBD1 (6 bases). This CDR3 spans 15 amino acids. Trimming took 6 bases from V and 2 from J, leaving 16 bases between them. The germline V gene encodes CDR1 LNHDA and CDR2 SQIVND (reference sequence). The CDR3 DNA sequence: TGTGCCAGTAGACTCCAGGGGCAGGCCAACACTGAAGCTTTCTTT. This encodes CASRLQGQANTEAFF. Using reference TRBV19 and TRBJ1-1 for the parts outside the CDR3, the full variable domain is DGGITQSPKYLFRKEGQNVTLSCEQNLNHDAMYWYRQDPGQGLRLIYYSQIVNDFQKGDIAEGYSVSREKKESFPLTVTSAQKNPTAFYLCASRLQGQANTEAFFGQGTRLTVV.